Described below is a single T cell receptor (beta chain) sequence and its context. Its target is not known. CDR3 length: 12 amino acids. Per the germline V gene, CDR1 is SNHLY and CDR2 is FYNNEI. Trimming cost V 7 bases and J 4 bases; bases outside gene matches: 3. RNA, once extracted, was reverse transcribed into cDNA for use as the sequencing template. Sequencing used immunoSEQ multiplex PCR; TCRdb keeps in-frame clones, though not all of them. The sample contains about 190,000 clones, approximately 56% of which appear only once. This sample was taken from a study of CD8+ T cells in alopecia areata. Whole-study context: Twice a day, 5 to 10 mg of oral tofacitinib was administered to treated patients. Study-level points and caveats: Elevated clonality characterized lesional scalp relative to normal scalp, particularly in alopecia totalis/universalis. Among the top 100, expanded CD8+ clones were significantly decreased by tofacitinib, as was scalp clonality.

Treatment of the sample: oral pan-JAK inhibitor, 5-10 mg twice daily. PBMCs yielded sorted CD4+ and CD8+ T cells. The V call is TRBV2, the J call TRBJ1-1; 7 positions match TRBD1. The receptor was derived from a human donor with alopecia areata. This specimen was CD4+ T cells sorted from blood, taken at week 4, from a patient treated with tofacitinib. CDR3 coding DNA: TGTGCCAGCAATCAGGGGGGCACTGAAGCTTTCTTT. Translation gives CASNQGGTEAFF.